This TCR beta chain was retrieved from a study of blood T cell repertoires in COVID-19. About the study: In each case, the material was cDNA or gDNA derived from T cells, B-cell-depleted T cells, or PBMCs.

Original analysis: Amplification of reference gene primers was used by the study to estimate nucleated cell counts. Libraries were prepared by immunoSEQ multiplex PCR; TCRdb keeps only in-frame clonotypes and omits some of them. V, J and clone size reflect that table, while D and trimming were determined from the DNA. The sample lists fewer than 300,000 clones; 90% were seen once. The CDR3 extends over 14 amino acids. Germline CDR1 reads LGHNA; CDR2 reads YSLEER. V dropped 6 bases and J dropped 7; count of bases not matched to a gene: 9. In terms of age and location, participants ranged from roughly 18 to 100 years and lived in about 25 US areas. Two negative PCRs, clearance, or symptom resolution had been documented for recovered Cohort 3 donors.

The sample consisted of PBMCs or T cells enriched from blood (not recorded which). The chain carries TRBV4-3 and TRBJ2-1; TRBD2 matches 7 bases. This clonotype was obtained from a woman aged 25 to 39 who had recovered from COVID-19. For the CDR3, the DNA is TGCGCCAGCAGTTACGGGACTATTATAAATGAGCAGTTCTTC. Translation: CASSYGTIINEQFF.